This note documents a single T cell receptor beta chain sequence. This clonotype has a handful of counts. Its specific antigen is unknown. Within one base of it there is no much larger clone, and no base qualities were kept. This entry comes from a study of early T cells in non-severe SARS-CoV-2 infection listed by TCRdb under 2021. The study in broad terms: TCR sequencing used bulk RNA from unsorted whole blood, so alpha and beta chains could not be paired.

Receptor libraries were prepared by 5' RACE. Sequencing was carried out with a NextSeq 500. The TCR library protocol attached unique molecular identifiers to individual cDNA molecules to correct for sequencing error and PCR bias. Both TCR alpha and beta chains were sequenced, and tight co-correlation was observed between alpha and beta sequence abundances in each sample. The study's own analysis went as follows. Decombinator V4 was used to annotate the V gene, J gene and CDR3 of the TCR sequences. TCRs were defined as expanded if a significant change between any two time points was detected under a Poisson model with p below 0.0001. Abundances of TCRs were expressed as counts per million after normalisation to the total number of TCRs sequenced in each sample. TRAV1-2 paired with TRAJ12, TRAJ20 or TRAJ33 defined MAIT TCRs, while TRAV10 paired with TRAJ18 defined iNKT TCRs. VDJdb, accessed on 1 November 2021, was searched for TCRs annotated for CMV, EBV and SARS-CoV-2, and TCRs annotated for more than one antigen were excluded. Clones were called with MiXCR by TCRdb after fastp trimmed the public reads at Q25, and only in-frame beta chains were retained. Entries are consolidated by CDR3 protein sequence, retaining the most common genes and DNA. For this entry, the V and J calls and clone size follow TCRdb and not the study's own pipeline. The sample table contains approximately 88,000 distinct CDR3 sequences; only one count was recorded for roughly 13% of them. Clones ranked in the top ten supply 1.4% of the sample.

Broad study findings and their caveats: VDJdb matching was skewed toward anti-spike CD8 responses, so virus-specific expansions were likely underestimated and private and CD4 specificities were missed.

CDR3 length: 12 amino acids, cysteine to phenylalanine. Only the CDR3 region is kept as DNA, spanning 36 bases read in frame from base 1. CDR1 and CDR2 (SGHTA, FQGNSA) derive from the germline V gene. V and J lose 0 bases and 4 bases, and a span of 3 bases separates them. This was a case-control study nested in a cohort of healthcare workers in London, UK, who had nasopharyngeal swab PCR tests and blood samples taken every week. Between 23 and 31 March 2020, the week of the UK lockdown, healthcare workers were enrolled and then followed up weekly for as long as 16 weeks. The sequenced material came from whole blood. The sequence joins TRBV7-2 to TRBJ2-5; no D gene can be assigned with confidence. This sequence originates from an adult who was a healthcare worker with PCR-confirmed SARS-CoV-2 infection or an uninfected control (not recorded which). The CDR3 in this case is CASSLAPETQYF. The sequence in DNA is TGTGCCAGCAGCTTAGCTCCAGAGACCCAGTACTTC.